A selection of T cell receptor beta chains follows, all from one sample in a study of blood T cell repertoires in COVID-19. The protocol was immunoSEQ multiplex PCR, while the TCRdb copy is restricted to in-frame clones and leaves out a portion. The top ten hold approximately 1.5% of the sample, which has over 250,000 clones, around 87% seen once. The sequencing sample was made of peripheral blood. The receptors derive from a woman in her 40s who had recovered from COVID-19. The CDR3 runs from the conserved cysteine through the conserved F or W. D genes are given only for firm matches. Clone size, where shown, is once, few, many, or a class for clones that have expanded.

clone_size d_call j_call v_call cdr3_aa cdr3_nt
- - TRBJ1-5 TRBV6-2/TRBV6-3 CASSYRWGRSQPQHF TGTGCCAGCAGTTATCGGTGGGGGCGAAGTCAGCCCCAGCATTTT
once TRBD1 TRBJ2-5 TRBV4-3 CASSSDRWGETQYF TGCGCCAGCAGCTCGGACAGGTGGGGGGAGACCCAGTACTTC
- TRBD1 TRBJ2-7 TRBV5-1 CASSPRQGNEQYF TGCGCCAGCAGCCCTCGACAGGGGAACGAGCAGTACTTC
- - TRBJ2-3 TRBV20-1 CSASNPSELTDTQYF TGCAGTGCTAGTAATCCTAGCGAACTCACAGATACGCAGTATTTT
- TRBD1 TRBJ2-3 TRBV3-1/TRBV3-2 CASSQGSGTGATVVTQYF TGTGCCAGCAGCCAAGGGTCCGGGACAGGGGCCACAGTCGTTACGCAGTATTTT
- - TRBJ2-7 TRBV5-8 CASSSRRGGYEQYF TGTGCCAGCAGCTCGAGGAGGGGAGGTTACGAGCAGTACTTC
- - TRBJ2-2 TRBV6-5 CASSRQSYTGELFF TGTGCCAGCAGCCGACAGAGTTACACCGGGGAGCTGTTTTTT
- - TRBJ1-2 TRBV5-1 CASSLATASRIVGYTF TGCGCCAGCAGCTTGGCCACGGCCTCGAGGATCGTTGGCTACACCTTC
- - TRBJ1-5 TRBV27 CASSLVAGEGNQPQHF TGTGCCAGCAGTTTAGTAGCAGGGGAGGGGAATCAGCCCCAGCATTTT
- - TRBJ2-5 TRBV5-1 CASSFPGGRTQETQYF TGCGCCAGCAGCTTTCCTGGGGGGAGGACCCAAGAGACCCAGTACTTC
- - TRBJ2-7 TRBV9 CASSGSAYEQYF TGTGCCAGCAGCGGGAGCGCCTACGAGCAGTACTTC
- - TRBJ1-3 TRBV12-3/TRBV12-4 CASSFADRNTIYF TGTGCCAGCAGTTTTGCAGATAGAAACACCATATATTTT
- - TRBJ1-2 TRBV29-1 CSVEEPPGGGSRGYTF TGCAGCGTTGAAGAACCCCCGGGGGGCGGATCGCGGGGCTACACCTTC
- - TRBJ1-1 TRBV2 CASSEQGTEAFF TGTGCCAGCAGTGAACAGGGGACTGAAGCTTTCTTT